This TCR beta chain was captured in a study of beta chain features in type 1 diabetes. Study results and caveats: People with Type 1 diabetes carried modestly yet significantly shorter TCRB CDR3s in all four CD4+ subsets. At VDJ recombination sites, type 1 diabetes patients had fewer insertions and more deleted nucleotides.

Trimming at V came to 5 bases and at J to 6 bases, leaving 7 bases not matched to a gene. The germline V gene has CDR1 SEHNR and CDR2 FQNEAQ (reference sequence). The CDR3 is 16 residues long. The investigators reverse transcribed all of the isolated RNA, so they sequenced expressed TCRB transcripts. Some clones are missing from TCRdb's copy, which holds only in-frame ones; the method was immunoSEQ multiplex PCR. The sample carries more than 300,000 clones, around 9.6% recorded once. This clone was seen a handful of times. The antigen is not known. This clonotype originated in a man aged 25 to 40 with type 1 diabetes. This sequence joins TRBV7-9 and TRBJ2-3; 14 bases fit TRBD2. The sequenced material came from central memory CD4+ T cells from blood. Written as DNA, the CDR3 is TGTGCCAGCAGCAGAGGGACTAGCGGGAGAGGGGATACGCAGTATTTT. Protein: CASSRGTSGRGDTQYF.